Included here is one TCR beta chain sequence, with context. Its antigen is unknown. These data come from a study of beta chain features in type 1 diabetes. Study-level background: Cells sorted and examined across all samples totaled roughly 98 million.

Each of the CD4+ naive, central memory, regulatory and stem cell-like memory populations was sorted via CD45RO/CCR7/CD25/CD127/CD95/CD27. Germline loops: CDR1 MGHRA, CDR2 YSYEKL. Deletions cut 1 base from V and 1 base from J, with 14 bases between. The CDR3 extends over 16 amino acids. Study observations and caveats: Type 1 diabetes patients had VDJ junctions that carried fewer insertions and more deletions.

What was sequenced were expressed TCRB transcripts, since all of the isolated RNA had been reverse transcribed. The table came from immunoSEQ multiplex PCR; TCRdb's copy has only in-frame clones and leaves some out. Here the sample spans tens of thousands of clones, around 32% being singletons. The TCR was taken from a woman aged 18-30 years in good health. This sequence joins TRBV4-1 and TRBJ2-7, with D perhaps TRBD1 (6 bases). Sequenced material: stem cell memory CD4+ T cells from blood. The chain's CDR3 is CASSQGMGARSYEQYF. The CDR3 region has the DNA TGCGCCAGCAGCCAAGGGATGGGGGCACGGTCCTACGAGCAGTACTTC.